These T cell receptor beta chains were read from a single sample in a study of blood T cell repertoires in COVID-19. Sequencing used immunoSEQ multiplex PCR; TCRdb keeps in-frame clones, though not all of them. The profile shows approximately 130,000 clones, around four fifths of them singletons. The sequenced material came from peripheral blood. Receptors were obtained from a man aged 40-55 years with active or convalescent COVID-19. CDR3s include the opening cysteine and the closing phenylalanine or tryptophan. The D gene is left open where the match is weak. Clone sizes are given selectively: once, few, many, or a class where the clone is expanded.

D,V,size,J,DNA,CDR3
TRBD1,TRBV10-3,.,TRBJ2-7,TGTGCCATCAGTGCCGGACAGGGCCTGAAAACCTACGAGCAGTACTTC,CAISAGQGLKTYEQYF
.,TRBV13,.,TRBJ2-1,TGTGCCAGCAGCTCGGGTCGTCTAGGCGGGTACAATGAGCAGTTCTTC,CASSSGRLGGYNEQFF
TRBD1,TRBV7-9,.,TRBJ1-5,TGTGCCAGCAGCCCCGACCCACAGGGGGTTCAGCCCCAGCATTTT,CASSPDPQGVQPQHF
TRBD2,TRBV19,.,TRBJ2-5,TGTGCCAGTAGCCCAACGAGCGGGGGGGCCGAGGAGACCCAGTACTTC,CASSPTSGGAEETQYF
.,TRBV7-2,.,TRBJ1-1,TGTGCCAGCAGCTTAGGGCGGGTGGGCACTGAAGCTTTCTTT,CASSLGRVGTEAFF
.,TRBV5-4,.,TRBJ1-1,TGTGCCAGCAGCTTGCAACAGGCGAACACTGAAGCTTTCTTT,CASSLQQANTEAFF
.,TRBV5-1,.,TRBJ2-6,TGCGCCAGCAGAGAACCCGCAGCGTCTGGGGCCAACGTCCTGACTTTC,CASREPAASGANVLTF
.,TRBV29-1,.,TRBJ2-5,TGCAGCGCCTCGGGGTCCGGGGACCAAGAGACCCAGTACTTC,CSASGSGDQETQYF
TRBD2,TRBV11-2,.,TRBJ2-7,TGTGCCAGCAGCTTAGATTTGGGGGGGTCCGTCGAGCAGTACTTC,CASSLDLGGSVEQYF
TRBD2,TRBV24-1,.,TRBJ2-3,TGTGCCACCAGTGATTTCGGAGCGGGGGATACAGATACGCAGTATTTT,CATSDFGAGDTDTQYF
.,TRBV7-2,.,TRBJ2-7,TGTGCCAGCAGCCGTACCAGCTACGAGCAGTACTTC,CASSRTSYEQYF
TRBD1,TRBV27,once,TRBJ2-2,TGTGCCAGCAGCTTCCTCAGACAGGGGGCTACCGGGGAGCTGTTTTTT,CASSFLRQGATGELFF
TRBD1,TRBV30,.,TRBJ1-6,TGTGCCTGGGGACAGGGTGGTTCACCCCTCCACTTT,CAWGQGGSPLHF
.,TRBV14,.,TRBJ1-1,TGTGCCAGCAGCCACCTGACAGTGGCCACTGAAGCTTTCTTT,CASSHLTVATEAFF
.,TRBV14,.,TRBJ2-7,TGTGCCAGCAGCCAGCCCCGGGACAACTCCTACGAGCAGTACTTC,CASSQPRDNSYEQYF
TRBD2,TRBV4-3,.,TRBJ2-1,TGCGCCAGCAGCGCACGGACTAGCGCTTATGATGAGCAGTTCTTC,CASSARTSAYDEQFF
.,TRBV9,.,TRBJ1-4,TGTGCCAGCAATCCCGGGACAATTAATGAAAAACTGTTTTTT,CASNPGTINEKLFF
TRBD2,TRBV2,.,TRBJ2-4,TGTGCCAGCAGTAATCGGGGACTAGCGGGGGGTTCAAACATTCAGTACTTC,CASSNRGLAGGSNIQYF
.,TRBV9,many,TRBJ1-1,TGTGCCAGCTCACTAGGGGGATGGAACACTGAAGCTTTCTTT,CASSLGGWNTEAFF
.,TRBV15,.,TRBJ2-6,TGTGCCACCAGCAGAGATGGGAGCTCTGGGGCCAACGTCCTGACTTTC,CATSRDGSSGANVLTF
TRBD1,TRBV7-2,.,TRBJ2-7,TGTGCCAGCAGCTTGGGGACAGGGGGCGCAGGGTCCTACGAGCAGTACTTC,CASSLGTGGAGSYEQYF
.,TRBV9,.,TRBJ1-2,TGTGCCAGCAGCGTAGAGGCAGGGTCCTCATATGGCTACACCTTC,CASSVEAGSSYGYTF
.,TRBV6-5,.,TRBJ1-1,TGTGCCAGTGACAGGAACACTGAAGCTTTCTTT,CASDRNTEAFF
TRBD1,TRBV10-2,few,TRBJ2-6,TGCGCCAGCAGTGGGAGGGGACAGGGATCGGGTGGGGCCAACGTCCTGACTTTC,CASSGRGQGSGGANVLTF
.,TRBV28,.,TRBJ2-7,TGTGCCAGCAGTTTGCCTCTGACAAGAACCGTCGGAGAGCAGTACTTC,CASSLPLTRTVGEQYF
.,TRBV11-2,.,TRBJ2-7,TGTGCCAGCAGCTTAGGAGGGCCCACCTACGAGCAGTACTTC,CASSLGGPTYEQYF
TRBD2,TRBV6-2/TRBV6-3,.,TRBJ2-1,TGTGCCAGCAGTAGCGGACTAGCCTCCAATGAGCAGTTCTTC,CASSSGLASNEQFF
.,TRBV3-1/TRBV3-2,.,TRBJ1-4,TGTGCCAGCAGCGTCCGGCAGGGGCGCGGTGAAAAACTGTTTTTT,CASSVRQGRGEKLFF
.,TRBV5-1,.,TRBJ2-7,TGCGCCAGCAGCTTGGATTCGGGGACTTCCTACGAGCAGTACTTC,CASSLDSGTSYEQYF
.,TRBV7-9,.,TRBJ2-1,TGTGCCAGCAGCTTAGCGGTCGACGGCGGCCCACAGTTCTTC,CASSLAVDGGPQFF
TRBD1,TRBV4-2,.,TRBJ2-7,TGTGCCAGCAGCCATACTCCCGGACAGGGGGCCGTGTACGAGCAGTACTTC,CASSHTPGQGAVYEQYF
.,TRBV6-1,.,TRBJ2-1,TGTGCCAGCAGTGATATGTGGGGGACAAGCTCCTACAATGAGCAGTTCTTC,CASSDMWGTSSYNEQFF
TRBD2,TRBV6-5,.,TRBJ2-7,TGTGCCAGCAGTTACTCGTCTAGCGGGATTCTCTACGAGCAGTACTTC,CASSYSSSGILYEQYF
.,TRBV7-9,once,TRBJ1-1,TGTGCCAGCAGCTTCCAAGGGGCACAGATGAACACTGAAGCTTTCTTT,CASSFQGAQMNTEAFF
TRBD1,TRBV11-3,.,TRBJ2-1,TGTGCCAGCAGCTTAGATGGGACAGGGGGCTTTAGCTCCTACAATGAGCAGTTCTTC,CASSLDGTGGFSSYNEQFF
.,TRBV20-1,.,TRBJ1-1,TGCAGTGCACGGGACACCTCCTCTGCTTTCTTT,CSARDTSSAFF
.,TRBV21-1,.,TRBJ1-4,TGTGCCAGCAGCAAAGGGGGCAGGGCGAATGAAAAACTGTTTTTT,CASSKGGRANEKLFF